Listed here are 18 T cell receptor beta chains from one sample, sequenced in a study of CD8+ T cells in alopecia areata (dated by TCRdb to the late 2010s). The library was produced with the immunoSEQ multiplex PCR assay. For TCR sequencing, RNA was extracted from every sample and reverse transcribed into cDNA to serve as template. As stored in TCRdb, this immuneACCESS dataset retains in-frame rearrangements with V and J assigned. A fraction of the clones does not appear; measured against another copy, unresolved V genes explain less than half of the discrepancy, and the remainder lacks a known reason. Counted in this sample were 120,000 or so clones; less than 80% of them appeared once. Roughly 2.8% of the sample lies in the top ten. Input material: CD4+ T cells sorted from blood. Source of these receptors: a human donor in good health.

CDR3 sequence: CASSPTGVAPLHF. The CDR3 DNA is TGTGCCAGCAGCCCGACAGGGGTTGCACCCCTCCACTTT. V gene TRBV7-3 combines with J gene TRBJ1-6; 8 bases line up with TRBD1. J was trimmed by 11 bases and V by 5 bases; bases with no gene match: 5. The CDR3 runs to 13 residues. Germline lookup yields CDR1 SGHTA and CDR2 FQGTGA.

V is TRBV6-6 and J is TRBJ2-7; 7 nucleotides match TRBD2. Per the germline V gene, CDR1 is MNHNY and CDR2 is SVGAGI (reference sequence). The junction had 1 base not matched to a gene; V was cut back by 6 bases and J by 2 bases. The CDR3 is 12 residues long. The CDR3 region is CASSGGTYEQYF. For the CDR3, the DNA is TGTGCCAGCAGCGGGGGGACCTACGAGCAGTACTTC.

A single count supports this clone. This CDR3 reads CASSDGGTGNTIYF. The DNA of the CDR3 is TGTGCCAGCAGTGACGGGGGCACTGGAAACACCATATATTTT. The V and J genes are TRBV2 and TRBJ1-3, with D perhaps TRBD1 (6 bases). Trimming cost V 3 bases and J 2 bases, with 8 bases left between them. The CDR3 sequence is 14 residues long. CDR1 is SNHLY, CDR2 FYNNEI, per germline. Full variable domain (remainder filled in from reference TRBV2 and TRBJ1-3): EPEVTQTPSHQVTQMGQEVILRCVPISNHLYFYWYRQILGQKVEFLVSFYNNEISEKSEIFDDQFSVERPDGSNFTLKIRSTKLEDSAMYFCASSDGGTGNTIYFGEGSWLTVV.

The chain has TRBV7-8 and TRBJ2-3, with D tentatively TRBD2 (6 bases). V was shortened by 5 bases and J by 9 bases, with 15 bases between the two germline ends. This CDR3 is 13 amino acids long. Germline CDR1 reads SGHVS; CDR2 reads FQNEAQ. The chain's CDR3 is CASSHGGAPTQYF. The CDR3 nucleotides are TGTGCCAGCAGCCACGGCGGGGCACCGACGCAGTATTTT.

The rearrangement uses TRBV2 and TRBJ1-1; no firm D call. V dropped 3 bases and J dropped 10 bases, with 9 bases sitting between them. Germline V gene data show CDR1 as SNHLY and CDR2 as FYNNEI. This CDR3 has 11 residues. CDR3 DNA: TGTGCCAGCAGTGAGCGCCTGGGAGCTTTCTTT. Amino acid sequence: CASSERLGAFF.

The J gene is TRBJ1-5, the V gene TRBV2, with TRBD1 identical over 9 bases. There are 16 residues in the CDR3. The J segment lost 1 base and the V segment lost 5 bases, leaving 6 bases of the junction unmatched. Germline assignment: CDR1 SNHLY and CDR2 FYNNEI. CDR3 amino acids: CASSPRGTGSNQPQHF. The CDR3 nucleotides read TGTGCCAGCAGTCCCCGCGGGACAGGGAGCAATCAGCCCCAGCATTTT. The variable domain in full, completed from reference TRBV2 and TRBJ1-5, reads EPEVTQTPSHQVTQMGQEVILRCVPISNHLYFYWYRQILGQKVEFLVSFYNNEISEKSEIFDDQFSVERPDGSNFTLKIRSTKLEDSAMYFCASSPRGTGSNQPQHFGDGTRLSIL.

The V gene is TRBV29-1, the J gene TRBJ2-5, with D perhaps being TRBD1 or TRBD2 (6 bases each). CDR3 length equals 12 residues. The germline CDR1 and CDR2 sequences are SQVTM and ANQGSEA. The ends were cut back, 1 base at V and 5 bases at J, with 8 bases in the middle. This CDR3 is CSVEGGGETQYF. The CDR3, as DNA: TGCAGCGTTGAAGGAGGGGGGGAGACCCAGTACTTC.

CDR3 sequence: CAWKSGAAAFF. Here the CDR3 DNA reads TGTGCCTGGAAGTCAGGGGCGGCAGCTTTCTTT. The rearrangement joins TRBV30 to TRBJ1-1, with a possible D match to TRBD1 (6 bases). The CDR3 is 11 residues long. Trimming shortened V by 4 bases and J by 10 bases, and 13 bases separated the two germline ends. The germline V gene has CDR1 GTSNPN and CDR2 SVGIG (reference sequence).

This clone was detected a few times. This sequence joins TRBV6-6 and TRBJ1-3; D call uncertain. Germline V gene data show CDR1 as MNHNY and CDR2 as SVGAGI (reference sequence). Trimming stripped 8 bases from V and 2 bases from J, with 7 bases between. The CDR3 length is 12 residues. CDR3 DNA: TGTGCCAGCCCCAGTCCTGGAAACACCATATATTTT. Its protein product is CASPSPGNTIYF.

This clone was seen more than once but under ten times. V is TRBV29-1 and J is TRBJ2-7, with D possibly called TRBD1 or TRBD2 (5 bases each). The germline V gene has CDR1 SQVTM and CDR2 ANQGSEA. The CDR3 has 16 residues. V lost 8 bases and J lost 1, with 24 bases in between. The CDR3 sequence: CSPLRQGVTSSYEQYF. Here the CDR3 DNA reads TGCAGCCCCCTAAGGCAGGGCGTTACTAGTTCCTACGAGCAGTACTTC.

V usage is TRBV9 and J usage is TRBJ2-5; 10 bases match TRBD2. The CDR3 is 14 residues long. CDR1 and CDR2 from the germline V gene are SGDLS and YYNGEE. Germline trimming cut 4 bases from V and 5 bases from J; bases unmatched to any gene: 5. The DNA for the CDR3 is TGTGCCAGCAGCTCAAATAGCGGGAGGGAGACCCAGTACTTC. This gives the protein CASSSNSGRETQYF. Combining the CDR3 with reference TRBV9 and TRBJ2-5 gives the whole variable domain DSGVTQTPKHLITATGQRVTLRCSPRSGDLSVYWYQQSLDQGLQFLIQYYNGEERAKGNILERFSAQQFPDLHSELNLSSLELGDSALYFCASSSNSGRETQYFGPGTRLLVL.

This clone was counted between two and nine times. CDR3 loop: CASSRQFSTGGDYEQYF. In nucleotides, the CDR3 is TGCGCCAGCAGCCGACAATTCTCGACAGGGGGCGATTACGAGCAGTACTTC. The V and J genes are TRBV4-1 and TRBJ2-7; 10 positions agree with TRBD1. This CDR3 comprises 17 residues. The germline V gene has CDR1 MGHRA and CDR2 YSYEKL. V dropped 4 bases and J dropped 4; count of bases not matched to a gene: 13.

The J gene is TRBJ1-2, the V gene TRBV9; no reliable D call. Per the germline V gene, CDR1 is SGDLS and CDR2 is YYNGEE. The CDR3 consists of 14 residues. V lost 3 bases and J 8 bases, leaving 17 bases between the germline ends. CDR3 nucleotides: TGTGCCAGCAGCGCACTCGGACTGTTCGGAGGCTACACCTTC. Its translation is CASSALGLFGGYTF. Complete variable domain (other parts from reference TRBV9 and TRBJ1-2): DSGVTQTPKHLITATGQRVTLRCSPRSGDLSVYWYQQSLDQGLQFLIQYYNGEERAKGNILERFSAQQFPDLHSELNLSSLELGDSALYFCASSALGLFGGYTFGSGTRLTVV.

V and J are TRBV5-1 and TRBJ2-5; D might be TRBD1 (6 bases). Germline V gene data show CDR1 as SGHRS and CDR2 as YFSETQ. The CDR3 runs 12 residues. Trimming stripped 4 bases from V and 4 bases from J, with 8 bases between. The CDR3 region has the DNA TGCGCCAGCAGCAACAGGGTAGAGACCCAGTACTTC. This codes for CASSNRVETQYF.

The chain carries TRBV7-6 and TRBJ2-2; no clear D gene. This CDR3 contains 14 residues. The V end lost 1 base, the J end lost 6 bases, and 9 bases lay between the germline ends. Germline V gene sequence: CDR1 SGHVS, CDR2 FNYEAQ. CDR3 DNA sequence: TGTGCCAGCAGCTTAGAATATGGGTCCGGGGAGCTGTTTTTT. It specifies CASSLEYGSGELFF.

This clone was observed a few times. The V and J genes are TRBV19 and TRBJ2-5, with a tentative D call TRBD2 (5 bases). Trimming shortened V by 4 bases and J by 4 bases, and 19 bases separated the two germline ends. The CDR3 is made up of 16 amino acids. Looked up from germline, CDR1 is LNHDA and CDR2 is SQIVND (reference sequence). DNA of the CDR3: TGTGCCAGTAGTAACATAGGACTCATGGCTGGAGAGACCCAGTACTTC. This encodes CASSNIGLMAGETQYF.

This clone was seen a single time. J is TRBJ2-1 and V is TRBV5-1; tentative D call: TRBD2 (6 bases). The length of the CDR3 is 14 residues. Germline values: CDR1 SGHRS, CDR2 YFSETQ. V lost 3 bases to trimming and J lost 3 bases, with 10 bases between them. The CDR3 spells CASSWGDHYNEQFF. The CDR3 region has the DNA TGCGCCAGCAGCTGGGGGGACCACTACAATGAGCAGTTCTTC.

The chain couples TRBV27 to TRBJ2-7; D not resolved. Germline lookup yields CDR1 MNHEY and CDR2 SMNVEV (reference sequence). V gave up 4 bases and J gave up 2 bases, with 12 bases separating them. The CDR3 contains 14 residues. The CDR3: CASSSQKNPYEQYF. The CDR3, as DNA: TGTGCCAGCAGTTCACAGAAAAATCCCTACGAGCAGTACTTC.